The TCR beta chain described here comes from a study of cytomegalovirus exposure and HLA in healthy donors. For this clone: As yet, its antigen is unknown.

Study-level findings and limits: A few CMV-associated chains were confirmed in vitro to be specific for CMV antigens.

V shed 5 bases and J shed 10 bases, with 16 bases lying between them. Germline V gene lookup returns CDR1 SEHNR and CDR2 FQNEAQ (reference sequence). The length of the CDR3 is 13 residues. The PCR had 60 Vbeta and 13 Jbeta primers. Method: immunoSEQ multiplex PCR; TCRdb's copy keeps in-frame clones and lacks some. The repertoire table contains around 55,000 clones. The specimen was PBMCs. The TCR comes from a man aged 45-65 years in good health and CMV-seropositive. J is TRBJ2-3 and V is TRBV7-9; the D gene is possibly TRBD2 (5 bases). CDR3 region: CASSPATGFPQYF. CDR3 DNA sequence: TGTGCCAGCAGCCCGGCTACGGGGTTCCCGCAGTATTTT.